The T cell receptor beta chain under discussion was sequenced for a study of blood T cells in healthy people across ages. The second PCR ran about 6 to 12 cycles with a sample-barcoded 5' primer and J-beta primers. TCRdb analysed the 5' RACE reads with MiXCR anew, one entry per CDR3 protein. The sample includes roughly 900,000 distinct CDR3 sequences, around 48% seen only once; the top ten take around 15%. About this clonotype: Its antigen is unidentified.

Extraction yielded at least 5 micrograms of total RNA per sample. The CDR3 has 21 residues. V dropped 0 bases and J dropped 0 bases, with 27 bases sitting between them. The study's findings and limits: Significant beta diversity loss was already apparent by age approximately 37, declining roughly linearly.

Sequences were obtained from blood. J is TRBJ2-7 and V is TRBV12-3 or TRBV12-4; D may be TRBD1 (6 bases). The clonotype originates from a man between 25 and 39 years old in good health. The CDR3 DNA reads as TGTGCCAGCAGTTTAGCGTTAACCACCTGGACCCGGGACACCCTCTCCTACGAGCAGTACTTC. Translation gives CASSLALTTWTRDTLSYEQYF.